This T cell receptor (beta chain) was obtained from a study of CXCR3-negative and CXCR3-positive naive CD8 T cells. General observations from the study: The TRB CDR3s that CXCR3-positive naive cells carried were more hydrophobic than those of CXCR3-negative naive cells.

It was by 5' RACE with UMI labels that the TRB cDNA libraries were prepared. TCRdb derives one entry per CDR3 protein from the 5' RACE reads, leaving out DNA. The table lists over 100,000 distinct CDR3 sequences. The CDR3 is made up of 15 amino acids. The germline gives CDR1 DFQATT, CDR2 SNEGSKA (reference sequence). On this clonotype: Its target is unknown.

The chain combines TRBV20-1 with TRBJ2-7; the D call from TCRdb, TRBD2, cannot be confirmed without DNA. The sample consisted of naive CXCR3+ CD8+ T cells from blood. Subset in this sample: CD45RO-CCR7+CD27+CD95- naive CD8+ T cells expressing CXCR3 (TNR3+). This clonotype was obtained from a human donor in good health. Some clones in this sample may be carry-over from other donors' samples. CDR3 region: CSAPRTSGSRYEQYF.